This note documents a single TCR beta chain sequence. Its antigen is unknown. The sample originates from a study of T cell responses to AZD1222 COVID-19 vaccine. CDR3 length: 12 amino acids. V was cut by 6 bases and J by 5 bases, with 10 bases left in between. Germline V gene data show CDR1 as MNHEY and CDR2 as SVGAGI. Findings and limits, study-wide: Baseline seropositives among AZD1222 recipients totaled only six. Only after the peak T cell response were repertoires sampled. Of spike-specific TCRs, nearly half reportedly target regions left unmutated in variants. White British ancestry dominated among donors, who included more females, and clonal diversity was possibly underestimated.

Only in-frame clones appear in the TCRdb table, and some are missing; sequencing was by immunoSEQ multiplex PCR. The sample lists tens of thousands of clones, approximately 91% occurring once. The sample consisted of peripheral blood, taken on day 0 of AZD1222 vaccination. This receptor was taken from an adult in good health. The chain couples TRBV6-5 to TRBJ1-2; the D gene is possibly TRBD1 (5 bases). The CDR3 bases are TGTGCCAGCAGGCCGGGACTATATGGCTACACCTTC. Translated, it gives CASRPGLYGYTF.